This entry features one T cell receptor beta chain sequence. This sample is drawn from a study of T cells in localized non-small cell lung cancer. The data were produced by immunoSEQ multiplex PCR, yet TCRdb's version contains in-frame clones alone and is incomplete. This table holds roughly 71,000 clones, 70% to 90% found once. This CDR3 comprises 14 residues. CDR1 and CDR2 from the germline V gene are LNHDA and SQIVND (reference sequence). V lost 5 bases and J 0 bases, leaving 8 bases between the germline ends. The genes are TRBV19 and TRBJ1-5; D not resolved. This receptor was identified in a male donor aged 60 or over with stage III squamous cell lung carcinoma. Source: peripheral blood, taken before any cancer treatment. This CDR3 is CASSPGFSNQPQHF. The CDR3 nucleotides are TGTGCCAGTAGTCCCGGGTTTAGCAATCAGCCCCAGCATTTT.